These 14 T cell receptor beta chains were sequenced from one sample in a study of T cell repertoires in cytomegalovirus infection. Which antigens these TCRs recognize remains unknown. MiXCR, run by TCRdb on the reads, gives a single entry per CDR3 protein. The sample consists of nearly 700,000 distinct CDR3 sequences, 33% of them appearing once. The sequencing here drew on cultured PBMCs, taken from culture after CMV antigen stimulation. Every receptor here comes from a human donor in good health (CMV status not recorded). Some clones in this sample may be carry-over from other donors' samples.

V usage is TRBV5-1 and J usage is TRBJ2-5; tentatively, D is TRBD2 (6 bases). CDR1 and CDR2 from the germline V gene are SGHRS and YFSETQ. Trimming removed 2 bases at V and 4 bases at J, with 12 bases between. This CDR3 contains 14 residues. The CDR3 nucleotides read TGCGCCAGCAGCTTCCCGGCCGGGGGAGAGACCCAGTACTTC. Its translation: CASSFPAGGETQYF.

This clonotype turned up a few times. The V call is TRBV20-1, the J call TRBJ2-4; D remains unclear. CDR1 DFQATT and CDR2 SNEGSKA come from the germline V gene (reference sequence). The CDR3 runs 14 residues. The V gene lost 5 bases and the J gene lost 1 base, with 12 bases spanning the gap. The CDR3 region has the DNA TGCAGTGCTTCCCAAGTCCGGGCCAAAAACATTCAGTACTTC. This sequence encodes CSASQVRAKNIQYF.

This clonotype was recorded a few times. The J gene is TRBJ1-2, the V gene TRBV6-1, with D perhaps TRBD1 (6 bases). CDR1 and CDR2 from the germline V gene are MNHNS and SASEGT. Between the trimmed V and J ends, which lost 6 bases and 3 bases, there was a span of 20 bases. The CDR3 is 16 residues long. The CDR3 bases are TGTGCCAGCAGCCCAACCGGAGACCCAGGGGACTATGGCTACACCTTC. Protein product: CASSPTGDPGDYGYTF.

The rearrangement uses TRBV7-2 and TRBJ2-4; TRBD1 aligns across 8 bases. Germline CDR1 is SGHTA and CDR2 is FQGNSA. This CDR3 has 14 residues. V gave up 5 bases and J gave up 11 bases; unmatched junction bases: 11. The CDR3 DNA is TGTGCCAGCAGCGCGACTCTACAGGGGGAGGTTCAGTACTTC. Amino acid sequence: CASSATLQGEVQYF.

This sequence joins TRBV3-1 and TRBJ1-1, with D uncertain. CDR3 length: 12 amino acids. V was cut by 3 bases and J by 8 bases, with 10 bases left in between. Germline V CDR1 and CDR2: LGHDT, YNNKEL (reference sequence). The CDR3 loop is CASSHSSWEAFF. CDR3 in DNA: TGTGCCAGCAGCCACTCGAGCTGGGAAGCTTTCTTT.

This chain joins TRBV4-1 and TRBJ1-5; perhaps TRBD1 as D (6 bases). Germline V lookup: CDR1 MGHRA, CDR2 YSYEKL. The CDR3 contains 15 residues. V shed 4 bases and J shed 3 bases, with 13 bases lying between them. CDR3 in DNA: TGCGCCAGCAGCCCCGGGACATCGGTCAATCAGCCCCAGCATTTT. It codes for CASSPGTSVNQPQHF.

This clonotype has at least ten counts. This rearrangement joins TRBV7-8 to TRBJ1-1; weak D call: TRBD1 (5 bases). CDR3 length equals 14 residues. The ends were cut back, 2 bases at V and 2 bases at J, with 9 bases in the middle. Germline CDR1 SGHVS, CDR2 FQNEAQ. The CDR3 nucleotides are TGTGCCAGCAGCTTAAAGACAGCCAACACTGAAGCTTTCTTT. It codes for CASSLKTANTEAFF.

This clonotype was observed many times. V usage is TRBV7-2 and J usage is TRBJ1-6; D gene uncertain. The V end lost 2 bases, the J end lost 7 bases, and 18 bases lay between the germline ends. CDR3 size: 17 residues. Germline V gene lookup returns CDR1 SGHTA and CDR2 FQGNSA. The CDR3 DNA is TGTGCCAGCAGCTTATCGTCCGCGGCCTCGGTGAATTCACCCCTCCACTTT. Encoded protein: CASSLSSAASVNSPLHF.

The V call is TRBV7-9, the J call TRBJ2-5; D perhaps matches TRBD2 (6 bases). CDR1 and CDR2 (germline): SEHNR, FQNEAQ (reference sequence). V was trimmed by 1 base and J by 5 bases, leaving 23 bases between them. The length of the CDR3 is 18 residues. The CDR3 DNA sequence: TGTGCCAGCAGCTTAGGACTGGGGGACTCGCATGGGTTGGAGACCCAGTACTTC. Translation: CASSLGLGDSHGLETQYF.

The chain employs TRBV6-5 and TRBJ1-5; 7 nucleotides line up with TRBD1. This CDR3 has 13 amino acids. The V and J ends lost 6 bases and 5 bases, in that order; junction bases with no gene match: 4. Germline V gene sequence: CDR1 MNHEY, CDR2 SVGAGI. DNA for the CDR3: TGTGCCAGCAGCAGAGGGACAGATCAGCCCCAGCATTTT. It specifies CASSRGTDQPQHF.

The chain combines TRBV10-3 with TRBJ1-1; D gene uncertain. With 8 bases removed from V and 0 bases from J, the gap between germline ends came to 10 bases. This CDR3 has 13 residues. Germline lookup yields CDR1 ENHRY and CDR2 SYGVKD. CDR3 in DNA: TGTGCCATCCAAGTGGGAGTGAACACTGAAGCTTTCTTT. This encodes CAIQVGVNTEAFF.

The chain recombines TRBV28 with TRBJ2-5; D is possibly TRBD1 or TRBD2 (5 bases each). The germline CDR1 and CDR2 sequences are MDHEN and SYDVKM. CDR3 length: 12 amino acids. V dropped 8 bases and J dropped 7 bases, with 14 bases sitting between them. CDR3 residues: CASFSGDGTQYF. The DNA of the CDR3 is TGTGCCAGCTTTTCCGGGGACGGGACCCAGTACTTC.

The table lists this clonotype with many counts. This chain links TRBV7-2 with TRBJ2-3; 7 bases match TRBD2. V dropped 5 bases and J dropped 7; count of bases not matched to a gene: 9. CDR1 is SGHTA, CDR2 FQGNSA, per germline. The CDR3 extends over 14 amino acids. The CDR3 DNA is TGTGCCAGCAGCCCGACCCGGGACTACTATACGCAGTATTTT. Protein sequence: CASSPTRDYYTQYF.

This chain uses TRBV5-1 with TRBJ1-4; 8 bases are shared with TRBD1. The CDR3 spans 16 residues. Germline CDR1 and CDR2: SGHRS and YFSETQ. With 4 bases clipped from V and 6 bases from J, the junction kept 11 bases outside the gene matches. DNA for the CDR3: TGCGCCAGCAGCCGAACTGGACAGGGTGGGGATGAAAAACTGTTTTTT. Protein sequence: CASSRTGQGGDEKLFF.